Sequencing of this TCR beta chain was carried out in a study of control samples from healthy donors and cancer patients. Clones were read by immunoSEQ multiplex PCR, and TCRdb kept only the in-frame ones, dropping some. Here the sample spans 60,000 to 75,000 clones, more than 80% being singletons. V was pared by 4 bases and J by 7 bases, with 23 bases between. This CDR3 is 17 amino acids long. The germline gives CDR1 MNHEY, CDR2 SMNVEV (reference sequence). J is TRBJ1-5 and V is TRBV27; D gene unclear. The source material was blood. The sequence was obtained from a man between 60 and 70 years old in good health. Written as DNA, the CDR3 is TGTGCCAGCAGTTGGATACGTCCGGGCGTGGGCACACAGCCCCAGCATTTT. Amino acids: CASSWIRPGVGTQPQHF.